The clone carrying this TCR beta chain showed up many times. Its cognate antigen is unknown. iRepertoire HTBI primers and Arm-PCR of CDR3 regions built TCR beta libraries. Each CDR3 protein gets one entry after TCRdb re-called the multiplex PCR reads with MiXCR. This sample has roughly 610,000 distinct CDR3 sequences, with around 17% found just once. This CDR3 is built from 15 residues. Trimming cost V 7 bases and J 6 bases; bases outside gene matches: 9. Per germline, CDR1 MNHNS and CDR2 SASEGT. The entry originates in a study of regulatory T cells in long-lasting Graves disease. Whole-study results and caveats: Segments TRBV28, TRBJ1-2 and TRBJ2-5 showed preferential usage in persistent disease.

Time point: newly diagnosed GD, antithyroid drugs for less than 3 months. TCR sequences were obtained from RNA taken from PBMCs. This sample also appeared in a second study, on T cells in Graves' hyperthyroidism and ophthalmopathy. From that second work: The study excluded patients with uncontrolled infection, other autoimmune disease, pregnancy or lactation.

The chain links TRBV6-1 to TRBJ1-4; 9 nucleotides line up with TRBD1. This TCR was recovered from a woman aged 25 to 39 with Graves disease. Sequenced here: peripheral blood mononuclear cells (PBMCs), sampled at new diagnosis, from a patient treated with antithyroid drugs. In nucleotides, the CDR3 is TGTGCCAGCACCGACGGGGACAGGGAGGATGAAAAACTGTTTTTT. It codes for CASTDGDREDEKLFF.